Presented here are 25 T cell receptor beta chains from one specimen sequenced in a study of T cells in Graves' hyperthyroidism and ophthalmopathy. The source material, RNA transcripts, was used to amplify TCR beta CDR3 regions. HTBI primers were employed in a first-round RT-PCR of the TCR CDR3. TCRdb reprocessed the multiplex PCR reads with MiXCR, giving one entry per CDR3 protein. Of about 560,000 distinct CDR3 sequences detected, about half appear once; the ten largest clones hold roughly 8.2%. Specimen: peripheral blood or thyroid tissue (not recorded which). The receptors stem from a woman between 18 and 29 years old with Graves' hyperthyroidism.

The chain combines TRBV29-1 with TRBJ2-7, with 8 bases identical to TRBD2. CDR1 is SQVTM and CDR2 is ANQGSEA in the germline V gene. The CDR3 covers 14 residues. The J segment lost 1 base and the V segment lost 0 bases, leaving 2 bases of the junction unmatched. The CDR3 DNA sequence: TGCAGCGTTGAAGATCCTAGCGGGTCCTACGAGCAGTACTTC. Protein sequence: CSVEDPSGSYEQYF.

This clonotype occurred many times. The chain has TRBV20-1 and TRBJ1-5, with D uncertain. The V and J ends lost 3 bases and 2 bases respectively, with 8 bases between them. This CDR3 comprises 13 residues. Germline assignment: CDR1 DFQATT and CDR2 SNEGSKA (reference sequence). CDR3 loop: CSARRPGNQPQHF. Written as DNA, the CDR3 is TGCAGTGCTAGGCGACCGGGCAATCAGCCCCAGCATTTT.

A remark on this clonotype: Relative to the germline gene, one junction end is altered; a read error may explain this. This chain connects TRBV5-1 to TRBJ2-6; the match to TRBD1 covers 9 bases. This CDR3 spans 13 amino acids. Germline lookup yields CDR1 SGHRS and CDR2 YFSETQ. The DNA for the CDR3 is TGCGCCAGCAGCTCCGACAGGGGGGGCACTGAAGCTTTC. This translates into CASSSDRGGTEAF.

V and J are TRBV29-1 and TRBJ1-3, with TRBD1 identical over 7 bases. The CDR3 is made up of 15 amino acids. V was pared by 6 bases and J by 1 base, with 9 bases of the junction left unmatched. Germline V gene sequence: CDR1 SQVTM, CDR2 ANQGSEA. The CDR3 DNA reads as TGCAGCGTGGATAACAGGGGATCGTCTGGAAACACCATATATTTT. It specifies CSVDNRGSSGNTIYF.

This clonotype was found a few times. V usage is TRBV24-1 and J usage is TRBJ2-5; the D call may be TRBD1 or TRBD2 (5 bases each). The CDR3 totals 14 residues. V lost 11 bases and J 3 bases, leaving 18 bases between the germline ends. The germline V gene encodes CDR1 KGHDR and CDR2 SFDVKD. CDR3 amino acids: CASSLDRGEETQYF. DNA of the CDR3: TGTGCCAGCAGCTTGGACCGGGGCGAAGAGACCCAGTACTTC.

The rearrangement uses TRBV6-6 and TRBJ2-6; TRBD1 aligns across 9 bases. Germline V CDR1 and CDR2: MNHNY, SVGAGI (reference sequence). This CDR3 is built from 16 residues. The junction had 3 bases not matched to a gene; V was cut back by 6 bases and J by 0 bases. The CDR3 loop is CASRGTGNSGANVLTF. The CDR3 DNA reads TGTGCCAGCAGGGGGACAGGGAACTCTGGGGCCAACGTCCTGACTTTC.

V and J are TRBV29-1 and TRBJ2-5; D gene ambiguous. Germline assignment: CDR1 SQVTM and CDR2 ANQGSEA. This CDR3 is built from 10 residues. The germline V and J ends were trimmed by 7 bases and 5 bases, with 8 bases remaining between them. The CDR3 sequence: CSEGSETQYF. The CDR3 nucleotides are TGCAGCGAGGGCTCTGAGACCCAGTACTTC.

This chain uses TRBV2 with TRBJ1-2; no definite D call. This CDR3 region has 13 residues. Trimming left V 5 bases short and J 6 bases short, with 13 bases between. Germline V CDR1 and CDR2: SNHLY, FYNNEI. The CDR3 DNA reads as TGTGCCAGCAGTTTAGCAATAGCCCATGGCTACACCTTC. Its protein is CASSLAIAHGYTF.

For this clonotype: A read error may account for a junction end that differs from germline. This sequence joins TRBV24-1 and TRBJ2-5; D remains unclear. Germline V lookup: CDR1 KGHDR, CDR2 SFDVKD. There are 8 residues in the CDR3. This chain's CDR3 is CATSDSRF. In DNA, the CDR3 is TGTGCCACCAGTGATTCCCGCTTC.

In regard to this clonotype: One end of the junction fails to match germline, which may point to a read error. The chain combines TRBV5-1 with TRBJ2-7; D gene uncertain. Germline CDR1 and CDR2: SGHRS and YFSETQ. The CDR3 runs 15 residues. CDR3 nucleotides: TGCGCCAGCAGCTTGATGGCAGGTGAAGGATACGGGCAGTACTTC. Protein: CASSLMAGEGYGQYF.

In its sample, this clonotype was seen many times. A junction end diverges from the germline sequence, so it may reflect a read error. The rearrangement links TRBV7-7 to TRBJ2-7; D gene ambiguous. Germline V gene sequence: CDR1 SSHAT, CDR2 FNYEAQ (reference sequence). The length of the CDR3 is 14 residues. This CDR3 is CASSLEFGSYEQYF. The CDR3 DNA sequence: TGTGCTAGCAGCTTAGAGTTCGGGTCCTACGAGCAGTACTTC. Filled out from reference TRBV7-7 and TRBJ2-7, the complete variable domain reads GAGVSQSPRYKVTKRGQDVTLRCDPISSHATLYWYQQALGQGPEFLTYFNYEAQPDKSGLPSDRFSAERPEGSISTLTIQRTEQRDSAMYRCASSLEFGSYEQYFGPGTRLTVT.

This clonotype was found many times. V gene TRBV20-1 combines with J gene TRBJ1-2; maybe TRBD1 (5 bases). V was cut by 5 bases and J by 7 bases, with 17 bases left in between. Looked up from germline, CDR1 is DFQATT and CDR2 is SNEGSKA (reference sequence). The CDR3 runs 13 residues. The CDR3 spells CSAGGGKAAGYTF. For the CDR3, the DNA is TGCAGTGCTGGCGGGGGGAAGGCTGCTGGCTACACCTTC.

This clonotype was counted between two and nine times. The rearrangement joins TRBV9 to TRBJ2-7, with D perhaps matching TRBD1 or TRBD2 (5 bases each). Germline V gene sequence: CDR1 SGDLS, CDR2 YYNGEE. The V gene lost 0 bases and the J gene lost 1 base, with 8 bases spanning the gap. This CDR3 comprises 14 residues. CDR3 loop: CASSVAWGSYEQYF. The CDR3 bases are TGTGCCAGCAGCGTAGCCTGGGGGTCCTACGAGCAGTACTTC. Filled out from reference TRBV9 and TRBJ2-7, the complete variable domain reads DSGVTQTPKHLITATGQRVTLRCSPRSGDLSVYWYQQSLDQGLQFLIQYYNGEERAKGNILERFSAQQFPDLHSELNLSSLELGDSALYFCASSVAWGSYEQYFGPGTRLTVT.

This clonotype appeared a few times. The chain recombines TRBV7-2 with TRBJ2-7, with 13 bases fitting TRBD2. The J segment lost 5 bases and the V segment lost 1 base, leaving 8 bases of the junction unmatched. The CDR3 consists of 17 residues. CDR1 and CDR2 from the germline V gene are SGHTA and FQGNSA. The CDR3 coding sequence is TGTGCCAGCAGCTTAGTAGCACTAGCGGGAGGGACTCACGAGCAGTACTTC. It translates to CASSLVALAGGTHEQYF.

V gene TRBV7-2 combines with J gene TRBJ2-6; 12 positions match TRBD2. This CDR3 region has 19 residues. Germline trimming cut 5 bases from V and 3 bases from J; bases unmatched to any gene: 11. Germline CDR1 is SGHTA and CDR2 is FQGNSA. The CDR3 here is CASSPAILAGGYGANVLTF. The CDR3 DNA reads TGTGCCAGCAGCCCCGCCATACTAGCGGGAGGTTATGGGGCCAACGTCCTGACTTTC.

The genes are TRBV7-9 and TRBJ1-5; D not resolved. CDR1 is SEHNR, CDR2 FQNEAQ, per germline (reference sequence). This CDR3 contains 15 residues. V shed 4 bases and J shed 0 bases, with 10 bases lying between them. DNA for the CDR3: TGTGCCAGCAGCTCCCCCACGGGTAGCAATCAGCCCCAGCATTTT. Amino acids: CASSSPTGSNQPQHF.

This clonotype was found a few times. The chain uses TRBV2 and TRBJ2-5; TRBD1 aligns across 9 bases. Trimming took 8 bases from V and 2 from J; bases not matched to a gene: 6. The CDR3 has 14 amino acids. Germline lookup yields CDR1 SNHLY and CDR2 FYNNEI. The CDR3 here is CASEKTGGQETQYF. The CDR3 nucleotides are TGTGCCAGCGAAAAGACAGGGGGGCAAGAGACCCAGTACTTC.

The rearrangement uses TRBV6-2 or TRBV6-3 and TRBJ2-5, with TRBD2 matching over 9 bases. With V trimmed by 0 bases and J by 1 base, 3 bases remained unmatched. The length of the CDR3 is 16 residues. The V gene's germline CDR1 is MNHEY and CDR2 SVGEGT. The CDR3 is CASSYSRLAAQETQYF. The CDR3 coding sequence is TGTGCCAGCAGTTACTCTAGACTAGCGGCCCAAGAGACCCAGTACTTC.

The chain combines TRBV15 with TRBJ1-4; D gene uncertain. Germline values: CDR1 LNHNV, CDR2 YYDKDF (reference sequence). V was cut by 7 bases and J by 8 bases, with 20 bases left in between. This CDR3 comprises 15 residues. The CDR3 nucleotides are TGTGCCACCAAGTTCGGTGGGAGGGCGAAGGAAAAACTGTTTTTT. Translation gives CATKFGGRAKEKLFF.

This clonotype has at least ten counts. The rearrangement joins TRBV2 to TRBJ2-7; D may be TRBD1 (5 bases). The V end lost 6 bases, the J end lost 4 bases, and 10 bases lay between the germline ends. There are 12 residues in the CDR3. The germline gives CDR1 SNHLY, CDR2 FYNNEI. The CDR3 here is CASRHQGYEQYF. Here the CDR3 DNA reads TGTGCCAGCAGACACCAGGGTTACGAGCAGTACTTC. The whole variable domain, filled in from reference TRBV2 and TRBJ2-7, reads EPEVTQTPSHQVTQMGQEVILRCVPISNHLYFYWYRQILGQKVEFLVSFYNNEISEKSEIFDDQFSVERPDGSNFTLKIRSTKLEDSAMYFCASRHQGYEQYFGPGTRLTVT.

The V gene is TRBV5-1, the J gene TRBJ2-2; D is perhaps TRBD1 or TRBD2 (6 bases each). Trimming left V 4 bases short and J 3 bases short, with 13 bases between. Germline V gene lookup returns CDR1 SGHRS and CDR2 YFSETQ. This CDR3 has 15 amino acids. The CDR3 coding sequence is TGCGCCAGCAGCCTCATGGAGGGGGACACCGGGGAGCTGTTTTTT. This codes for CASSLMEGDTGELFF.

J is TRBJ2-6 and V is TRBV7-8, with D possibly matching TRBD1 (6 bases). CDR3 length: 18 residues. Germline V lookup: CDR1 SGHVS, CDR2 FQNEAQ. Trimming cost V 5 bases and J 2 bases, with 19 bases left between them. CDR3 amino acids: CASSKGRGQLTGANVLTF. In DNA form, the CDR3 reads TGTGCCAGCAGCAAGGGCCGGGGACAACTGACTGGGGCCAACGTCCTGACTTTC.

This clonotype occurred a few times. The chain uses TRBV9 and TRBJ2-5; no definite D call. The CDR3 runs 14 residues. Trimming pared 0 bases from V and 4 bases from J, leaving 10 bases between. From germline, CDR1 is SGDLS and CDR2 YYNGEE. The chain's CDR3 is CASSVAGFGETQYF. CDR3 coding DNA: TGTGCCAGCAGCGTAGCCGGGTTTGGAGAGACCCAGTACTTC.

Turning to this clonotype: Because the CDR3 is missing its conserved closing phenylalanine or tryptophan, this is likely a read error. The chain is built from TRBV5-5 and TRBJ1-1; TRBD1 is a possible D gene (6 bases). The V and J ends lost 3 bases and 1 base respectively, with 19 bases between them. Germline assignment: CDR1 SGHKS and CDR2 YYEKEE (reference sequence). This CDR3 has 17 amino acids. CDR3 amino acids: CASSSVPQGRWNTEAFL. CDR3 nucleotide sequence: TGTGCCAGCAGCTCGGTCCCTCAGGGGAGGTGGAACACTGAAGCTTTCCTT.

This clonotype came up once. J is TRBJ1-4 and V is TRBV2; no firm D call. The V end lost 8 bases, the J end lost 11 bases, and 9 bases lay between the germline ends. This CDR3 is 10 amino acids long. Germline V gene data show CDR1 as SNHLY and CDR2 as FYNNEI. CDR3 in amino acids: CASRSGKLFF. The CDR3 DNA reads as TGTGCCAGCCGGAGCGGGAAACTGTTTTTT.